This TCR beta chain came from a study of regulatory T cells in long-lasting Graves disease. Overall study findings and caveats: When disease was persistent, TRBV28, TRBJ1-2 and TRBJ2-5 were the favored segments. Persistent Graves' patients possessed reduced TCR diversity relative to recently diagnosed ones.

This clonotype was observed many times. The target antigen is unknown. CDR3 size: 16 residues. The germline V gene encodes CDR1 MDHEN and CDR2 SYDVKM. Unmatched junction bases numbered 6, after V lost 2 bases and J lost 4 bases. Time point noted: persistent/refractory GD, antithyroid drugs over 5 years with positive TRAb. PBMC-extracted RNA yielded the TCR library. Investigators prepared the TCR beta libraries by applying iRepertoire HTBI primers and Arm-PCR of CDR3 regions. Per the study methods: Samples collectively showed 60 to 75 TRBV and roughly 15 TRBJ segments. TCRdb processed the multiplex PCR reads anew with MiXCR; each CDR3 protein has one entry. TCRdb assigned the V and J calls; the authors' analysis was not used. The repertoire holds 300,000 or so distinct CDR3 sequences, with less than 20% as singletons.

The material was peripheral blood mononuclear cells (PBMCs), obtained when the disease was refractory, from a patient treated with antithyroid drugs. The genes are TRBV28 and TRBJ2-2, with TRBD1 identical over 8 bases. The clonotype originates from a female donor with Graves disease. CDR3 bases: TGTGCCAGCAGTTTAACACAGGGGGTGCTCACCGGGGAGCTGTTTTTT. It is translated as CASSLTQGVLTGELFF.